This TCR beta chain stems from a study of beta chain features in type 1 diabetes. Regarding the study as a whole: Cells with high TCR expression could be over-represented when cDNA is sequenced. Moderate yet significant TCRB CDR3 shortening was seen in Type 1 diabetes patients in all four CD4+ subsets. The naive, central memory and Treg TCRB repertoires showed an apparent similarity that was greater among patients than among healthy donors.

cDNA synthesis used the whole RNA isolate, giving expressed TCRB sequences. The table came from immunoSEQ multiplex PCR; TCRdb's copy has only in-frame clones and leaves some out. The sample consists of about 270,000 clones, 13% to 15% of them appearing once. A word on this clone: What it binds is not known.

CDR1 SGHRS and CDR2 YFSETQ come from the germline V gene. The V gene lost 3 bases and the J gene lost 1 base, with 15 bases spanning the gap. The CDR3 has 16 residues. Every single donor gave one heparinised blood draw, and these averaged approximately 100 mL. The genes are TRBV5-1 and TRBJ2-3; the D gene is possibly TRBD1 (5 bases). The clonotype comes from a man under 40 with type 1 diabetes. What was sequenced was naive CD4+ T cells from blood. CDR3 loop: CASSSLGAGGTDTQYF. The CDR3 DNA is TGCGCCAGCAGCTCCCTTGGGGCTGGCGGCACAGATACGCAGTATTTT.